This entry lists 14 T cell receptor beta chains sequenced from one sample in a study of T cell repertoires in ileal Crohn's disease. Time point denoted: neoterminal ileum biopsy at postoperative endoscopy, about 6 months after surgery. This table comes from immunoSEQ multiplex PCR, and its TCRdb copy is limited to in-frame clones, with some not included. The table lists about 12,000 clones, 80% to 85% of them singletons. The sequenced sample consisted of ileal tissue. These receptors were taken from an adult with Crohn's disease.

This clone was counted between two and nine times. The chain couples TRBV6-1 to TRBJ2-1, with 8 positions matching TRBD2. This CDR3 region has 15 residues. Unmatched junction bases numbered 7, after V lost 1 base and J lost 8 bases. Germline-derived CDR1 and CDR2 are MNHNS and SASEGT. The DNA of the CDR3 is TGTGCCAGCAGTGAAGAAGACGGGGGGGCGGATGAGCAGTTCTTC. It specifies CASSEEDGGADEQFF.

V usage is TRBV5-6 and J usage is TRBJ2-5; TRBD2 matches 10 bases. The better agreement between TRBJ2-7 and the DNA end casts doubt on the J call. Germline V lookup: CDR1 SGHDT, CDR2 YYEEEE. This CDR3 is 15 amino acids long. The CDR3 DNA is TGTGCCAGCAGCTCTCAACTAGCGGGGACCTACGAGCAGTACTTC. This encodes CASSSQLAGTYEQYF.

The rearrangement links TRBV11-2 to TRBJ1-1, with D possibly TRBD1 on 6 matching bases. V lost 4 bases and J 6 bases, leaving 18 bases between the germline ends. The CDR3 length is 15 residues. The germline V gene has CDR1 SGHAT and CDR2 FQNNGV. CDR3 DNA: TGTGCCAGCAGCTCCACCGTCAGGGGTAACGCTGAAGCTTTCTTT. It specifies CASSSTVRGNAEAFF. Based on the CDR3 plus reference TRBV11-2 and TRBJ1-1, the full variable domain is EAGVAQSPRYKIIEKRQSVAFWCNPISGHATLYWYQQILGQGPKLLIQFQNNGVVDDSQLPKDRFSAERLKGVDSTLKIQPAKLEDSAVYLCASSSTVRGNAEAFFGQGTRLTVV.

The gene calls are TRBV2 and TRBJ2-1; 7 bases fit TRBD2. CDR3 length: 13 residues. Germline CDR1 is SNHLY and CDR2 is FYNNEI. Losses at the gene ends were 7 bases for V and 2 bases for J; bases not matched to a gene: 2. CDR3 protein: CASISGTYNEQFF. The CDR3 DNA reads TGTGCCAGCATAAGCGGGACCTACAATGAGCAGTTCTTC.

The chain has TRBV18 and TRBJ2-3; the match to TRBD1 covers 9 bases. Trimming at V came to 5 bases and at J to 6 bases, leaving 12 bases not matched to a gene. The CDR3 is 16 residues long. Germline assignment: CDR1 KGHSH and CDR2 LQKENI. The CDR3 here is CASSTGQGQARDTQYF. The CDR3 nucleotides read TGTGCCAGCTCAACAGGACAGGGGCAGGCCAGGGATACGCAGTATTTT.

The chain recombines TRBV27 with TRBJ2-1, with D possibly being TRBD2 (5 bases). CDR1 MNHEY and CDR2 SMNVEV come from the germline V gene (reference sequence). The CDR3 length is 15 residues. Trimming stripped 3 bases from V and 5 bases from J, with 14 bases between. The CDR3 here is CASSFGRLGDNEQFF. In DNA, the CDR3 is TGTGCCAGCAGTTTTGGGAGACTGGGCGACAATGAGCAGTTCTTC.

The CDR3 region has the DNA TGTGCCAGCAGTGAAGGACTAGCGGGTTCAAATGAGCAGTTCTTC. It specifies CASSEGLAGSNEQFF. The rearrangement links TRBV25-1 to TRBJ2-1; 11 bases fit TRBD2. The CDR3 consists of 15 residues. Germline values: CDR1 MGHDK, CDR2 SYGVNS. V lost 2 bases and J lost 7; bases outside the gene matches: 4.

The rearrangement links TRBV29-1 to TRBJ2-5; TRBD1 matches at 7 bases. Per the germline V gene, CDR1 is SQVTM and CDR2 is ANQGSEA. This CDR3 comprises 12 residues. Unmatched junction bases numbered 5, after V lost 5 bases and J lost 5 bases. CDR3 amino acids: CSVSQGWETQYF. The CDR3 DNA follows: TGCAGCGTTTCACAGGGGTGGGAGACCCAGTACTTC.

This CDR3 is CASSAAGGRAFF. The CDR3 DNA is TGTGCCAGCAGTGCCGCAGGGGGACGAGCTTTCTTT. The rearrangement uses TRBV7-3 and TRBJ1-1, with 7 nucleotides matching TRBD1. Losses at the gene ends were 6 bases for V and 10 bases for J; bases not matched to a gene: 8. This CDR3 has 12 amino acids. Germline V CDR1 and CDR2: SGHTA, FQGTGA. The variable domain in full, completed from reference TRBV7-3 and TRBJ1-1, reads GAGVSQTPSNKVTEKGKYVELRCDPISGHTALYWYRQSLGQGPEFLIYFQGTGAADDSGLPNDRFFAVRPEGSVSTLKIQRTERGDSAVYLCASSAAGGRAFFGQGTRLTVV.

J is TRBJ1-2 and V is TRBV12-5; 8 nucleotides match TRBD1. The CDR3 sequence is 14 residues long. V lost 6 bases to trimming and J lost 5 bases; unmatched junction nucleotides: 8. CDR1 is LGHNT, CDR2 FRNRAP, per germline. The chain's CDR3 is CASGPSGGAYGYTF. The DNA for the CDR3 is TGTGCTAGTGGACCTTCAGGGGGCGCTTATGGCTACACCTTC.

The CDR3 sequence is CSGRDSNTEAFF. The CDR3 DNA reads TGCAGCGGGAGGGACAGCAACACTGAAGCTTTCTTT. The V gene is TRBV29-1, the J gene TRBJ1-1; 7 bases are a match to TRBD1. Trimming cost V 7 bases and J 2 bases; bases outside gene matches: 4. The CDR3 has 12 residues. Germline values: CDR1 SQVTM, CDR2 ANQGSEA.

This clone was detected only a few times. This rearrangement joins TRBV10-3 to TRBJ1-1, with no clear D. The CDR3 covers 14 residues. Looked up from germline, CDR1 is ENHRY and CDR2 is SYGVKD. V shed 3 bases and J shed 1 base, with 9 bases lying between them. CDR3 coding DNA: TGTGCCATCAGTGAAACAGAAAGGAACACTGAAGCTTTCTTT. It codes for CAISETERNTEAFF.

The gene calls are TRBV6-5 and TRBJ2-3; 8 nucleotides match TRBD2. Germline CDR1 MNHEY, CDR2 SVGAGI. The trim removed 6 bases at V and 2 bases at J, leaving 7 bases unmatched. CDR3 length: 15 amino acids. The CDR3 DNA follows: TGTGCCAGCAGCCCCGGGGGGGCGTTCACAGATACGCAGTATTTT. Protein: CASSPGGAFTDTQYF.

This chain uses TRBV11-3 with TRBJ2-1; D is ambiguous. The CDR3 length is 16 residues. Per germline, CDR1 SGHNT and CDR2 YENEEA. Trimming stripped 5 bases from V and 6 bases from J, with 20 bases between. The CDR3 coding sequence is TGTGCCAGCAGCGCGCGGATAGTAGGATTGGGCAATGAGCAGTTCTTC. This sequence encodes CASSARIVGLGNEQFF.